The clone carrying this TCR beta chain was observed many times. Its antigen is not known. The source of the sample is a study of T cells in Graves' hyperthyroidism and ophthalmopathy. Study results and caveats: The model forecast ophthalmopathy, anticipating it by a median roughly 6 months before onset.

Each ophthalmopathy patient scored at least 3 on the Clinical Activity Score and at least 4 on NOSPECS grade, with duration under 3 months. Amplification yielded TCR beta CDR3 regions, with RNA transcripts as the source. HTBI primers were employed in a first-round RT-PCR of the TCR CDR3. Using its own MiXCR run on the multiplex PCR reads, TCRdb lists one record per CDR3 protein. Among about 530,000 distinct CDR3 sequences, approximately 17% were seen once, and the ten largest hold under 20%. The source is a woman between 18 and 29 years old with Graves' ophthalmopathy. Sequencing input: blood.

The CDR3 is CASQTGSPNQPQHF. As DNA, the CDR3 is TGTGCCAGCCAGACAGGGTCCCCCAATCAGCCCCAGCATTTT. The chain employs TRBV28 and TRBJ1-5, with 7 bases that match TRBD1. V trimming: 8 bases; J trimming: 3 bases; junction bases outside the gene matches: 7. This CDR3 has 14 amino acids. Germline assignment: CDR1 MDHEN and CDR2 SYDVKM.